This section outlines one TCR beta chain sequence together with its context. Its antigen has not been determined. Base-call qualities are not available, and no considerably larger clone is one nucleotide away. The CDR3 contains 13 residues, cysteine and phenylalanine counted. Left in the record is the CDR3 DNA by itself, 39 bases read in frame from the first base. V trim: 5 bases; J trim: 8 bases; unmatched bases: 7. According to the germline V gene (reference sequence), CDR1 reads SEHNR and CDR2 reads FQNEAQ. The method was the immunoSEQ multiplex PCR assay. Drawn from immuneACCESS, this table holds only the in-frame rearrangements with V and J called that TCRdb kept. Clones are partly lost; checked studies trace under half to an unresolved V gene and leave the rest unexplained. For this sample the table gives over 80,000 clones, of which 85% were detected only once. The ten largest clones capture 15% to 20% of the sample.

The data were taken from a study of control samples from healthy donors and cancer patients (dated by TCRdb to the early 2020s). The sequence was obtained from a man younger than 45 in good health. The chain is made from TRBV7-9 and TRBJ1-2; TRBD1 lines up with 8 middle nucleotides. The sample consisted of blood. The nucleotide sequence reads TGTGCCAGCAGCCTGGACAGGGACGGAGGCTACACCTTC. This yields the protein CASSLDRDGGYTF.